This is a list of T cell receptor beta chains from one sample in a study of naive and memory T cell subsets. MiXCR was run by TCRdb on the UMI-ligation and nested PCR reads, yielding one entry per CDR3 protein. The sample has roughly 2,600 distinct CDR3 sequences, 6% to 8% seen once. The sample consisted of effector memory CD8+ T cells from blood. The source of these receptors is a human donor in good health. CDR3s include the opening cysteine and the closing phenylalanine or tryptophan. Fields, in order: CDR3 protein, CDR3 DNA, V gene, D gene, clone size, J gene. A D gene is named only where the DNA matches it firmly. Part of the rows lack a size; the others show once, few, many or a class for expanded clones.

CDR3aa: CASSANRDRDTGELFF
CDR3nt: TGTGCCAGCAGCGCCAACCGGGACCGGGACACCGGGGAGCTGTTTTTT
v_gene: TRBV9
d_gene: -
abundance: few
j_gene: TRBJ2-2

CDR3aa: CASSEGGTGELFF
CDR3nt: TGTGCCAGCAGTGAGGGCGGGACCGGGGAGCTGTTTTTT
v_gene: TRBV6-4
d_gene: -
abundance: many
j_gene: TRBJ2-2

CDR3aa: CASSFGALNEQYF
CDR3nt: TGTGCCAGCAGTTTTGGGGCTCTCAACGAGCAGTACTTC
v_gene: TRBV12-3/TRBV12-4
d_gene: -
abundance: many
j_gene: TRBJ2-7

CDR3aa: CASSPGTGVRGYTF
CDR3nt: TGTGCCAGCAGCCCGGGGACAGGGGTTCGTGGCTACACCTTC
v_gene: TRBV3-1
d_gene: TRBD1
abundance: medium-sized
j_gene: TRBJ1-2

CDR3aa: CASSLIDDTQYF
CDR3nt: TGTGCCAGCAGCTTAATAGATGATACGCAGTATTTT
v_gene: TRBV11-1
d_gene: -
abundance: -
j_gene: TRBJ2-3

CDR3aa: CASSEGWEGAKNIQYF
CDR3nt: TGTGCCAGCAGTGAAGGGTGGGAGGGGGCCAAAAACATTCAGTACTTC
v_gene: TRBV6-1
d_gene: TRBD2
abundance: many
j_gene: TRBJ2-4

CDR3aa: CASSPDRGPDTDTQYF
CDR3nt: TGCGCCAGCAGCCCGGACAGGGGGCCCGACACAGATACGCAGTATTTT
v_gene: TRBV5-1
d_gene: TRBD1
abundance: -
j_gene: TRBJ2-3

CDR3aa: CASSPLLAVTQNNEQFF
CDR3nt: TGTGCCAGCTCACCACTACTAGCGGTTACACAAAACAATGAGCAGTTCTTC
v_gene: TRBV18
d_gene: TRBD2
abundance: few
j_gene: TRBJ2-1

CDR3aa: CASSLTGAGSEQYF
CDR3nt: TGTGCCAGCAGCTTAACGGGAGCCGGGAGCGAGCAGTACTTC
v_gene: TRBV7-3
d_gene: -
abundance: -
j_gene: TRBJ2-7

CDR3aa: CASSLVLAGDNEQFF
CDR3nt: TGCGCCAGCAGCTTGGTGCTAGCGGGAGACAATGAGCAGTTCTTC
v_gene: TRBV5-1
d_gene: TRBD2
abundance: many
j_gene: TRBJ2-1

CDR3aa: CASRRGLGNYGYTF
CDR3nt: TGTGCCAGCAGGAGGGGGCTAGGGAACTATGGCTACACCTTC
v_gene: TRBV9
d_gene: TRBD1
abundance: many
j_gene: TRBJ1-2

CDR3aa: CASSVADSYEQYF
CDR3nt: TGTGCCAGCAGCGTAGCGGACTCCTACGAGCAGTACTTC
v_gene: TRBV9
d_gene: -
abundance: once
j_gene: TRBJ2-7

CDR3aa: CASSSPMERAGGNTDTQYF
CDR3nt: TGTGCCAGCAGTTCCCCCATGGAGCGAGCGGGGGGAAACACAGATACGCAGTATTTT
v_gene: TRBV12-3/TRBV12-4
d_gene: TRBD2
abundance: many
j_gene: TRBJ2-3

CDR3aa: CASSLSGTGNPDTQYF
CDR3nt: TGTGCCAGCAGCCTATCCGGGACAGGGAACCCAGATACGCAGTATTTT
v_gene: TRBV5-4
d_gene: TRBD1
abundance: large
j_gene: TRBJ2-3

CDR3aa: CASSIVRGNTGELFF
CDR3nt: TGTGCCAGCAGCATCGTAAGGGGGAACACCGGGGAGCTGTTTTTT
v_gene: TRBV7-8
d_gene: -
abundance: -
j_gene: TRBJ2-2

CDR3aa: CASVDTSYNEQFF
CDR3nt: TGCGCCAGCGTTGACACGTCCTACAATGAGCAGTTCTTC
v_gene: TRBV5-1
d_gene: -
abundance: many
j_gene: TRBJ2-1

CDR3aa: CASSLRRRQSSQETQYF
CDR3nt: TGTGCCAGCAGTTTACGTCGACGACAGTCCAGCCAAGAGACCCAGTACTTC
v_gene: TRBV27
d_gene: -
abundance: -
j_gene: TRBJ2-5

CDR3aa: CASSYTGWDYAYGYTF
CDR3nt: TGTGCCAGCAGTTATACGGGATGGGACTACGCATATGGCTACACCTTC
v_gene: TRBV12-3/TRBV12-4
d_gene: -
abundance: many
j_gene: TRBJ1-2

CDR3aa: CASSYDEASGSLEDTQYF
CDR3nt: TGTGCCAGCAGTTACGACGAGGCTAGCGGGAGTTTGGAAGATACGCAGTATTTT
v_gene: TRBV6-6
d_gene: TRBD2
abundance: few
j_gene: TRBJ2-3

CDR3aa: CASSPLPGEALHF
CDR3nt: TGTGCCAGCAGCCCGCTACCGGGGGAAGCCCTCCACTTT
v_gene: TRBV5-4
d_gene: -
abundance: many
j_gene: TRBJ1-6

CDR3aa: CASSLGSAGYTF
CDR3nt: TGTGCCAGCAGCTTAGGGTCTGCAGGCTACACCTTC
v_gene: TRBV7-9
d_gene: -
abundance: many
j_gene: TRBJ1-2

CDR3aa: CASSHLGTGINSPLHF
CDR3nt: TGCGCCAGCAGCCACTTGGGGACAGGGATTAATTCACCCCTCCACTTT
v_gene: TRBV4-1
d_gene: TRBD1
abundance: -
j_gene: TRBJ1-6

CDR3aa: CASSYPGEQFF
CDR3nt: TGTGCCAGCAGCTACCCGGGTGAGCAGTTCTTC
v_gene: TRBV6-2/TRBV6-3
d_gene: -
abundance: many
j_gene: TRBJ2-1

CDR3aa: CATTRVTGTGNYGYTF
CDR3nt: TGTGCCACTACACGGGTTACCGGAACAGGGAACTATGGCTACACCTTC
v_gene: TRBV6-5
d_gene: -
abundance: many
j_gene: TRBJ1-2

CDR3aa: CASSDRLRETDYEQYF
CDR3nt: TGTGCCAGCAGTGACCGGCTCCGGGAGACAGACTACGAGCAGTACTTC
v_gene: TRBV25-1
d_gene: -
abundance: -
j_gene: TRBJ2-7

CDR3aa: CASSSGNSGGRFSYEQYF
CDR3nt: TGTGCCAGCAGCTCAGGGAATTCTGGCGGACGATTCTCCTACGAGCAGTACTTC
v_gene: TRBV7-2
d_gene: -
abundance: -
j_gene: TRBJ2-7

CDR3aa: CASSPRQRGGETQYF
CDR3nt: TGTGCCAGCAGCCCTCGCCAACGAGGGGGGGAGACCCAGTACTTC
v_gene: TRBV7-8
d_gene: -
abundance: -
j_gene: TRBJ2-5

CDR3aa: CASSRRTGNQPQHF
CDR3nt: TGCGCCAGCAGCCGAAGGACAGGCAATCAGCCCCAGCATTTT
v_gene: TRBV4-1
d_gene: -
abundance: -
j_gene: TRBJ1-5

CDR3aa: CASSSAGTGYFTDTQYF
CDR3nt: TGTGCCAGCAGCTCGGCCGGGACAGGATATTTCACAGATACGCAGTATTTT
v_gene: TRBV7-8
d_gene: TRBD1
abundance: -
j_gene: TRBJ2-3

CDR3aa: CAIADFHSGSADTQYF
CDR3nt: TGTGCCATCGCCGATTTTCATAGCGGGAGTGCAGATACGCAGTATTTT
v_gene: TRBV10-3
d_gene: TRBD2
abundance: many
j_gene: TRBJ2-3

CDR3aa: CASSLEGGIRDLMNTEAFF
CDR3nt: TGTGCCAGCAGCTTAGAAGGAGGGATCAGGGATTTGATGAACACTGAAGCTTTCTTT
v_gene: TRBV11-1
d_gene: -
abundance: -
j_gene: TRBJ1-1

CDR3aa: CASRLSGANYGYTF
CDR3nt: TGTGCCAGCAGACTCTCCGGGGCCAACTATGGCTACACCTTC
v_gene: TRBV27
d_gene: -
abundance: -
j_gene: TRBJ1-2

CDR3aa: CASSLRHGEGAKNIQYF
CDR3nt: TGTGCCAGCAGCCTACGGCACGGGGAGGGAGCCAAAAACATTCAGTACTTC
v_gene: TRBV3-1
d_gene: TRBD2
abundance: many
j_gene: TRBJ2-4

CDR3aa: CASSTRTDTQYF
CDR3nt: TGTGCCAGCAGCACGCGCACAGATACGCAGTATTTT
v_gene: TRBV13
d_gene: -
abundance: medium-sized
j_gene: TRBJ2-3

CDR3aa: CASSPEPSGLSYEQYF
CDR3nt: TGTGCCAGCAGTCCAGAGCCTAGCGGGCTTTCCTACGAGCAGTACTTC
v_gene: TRBV6-5
d_gene: TRBD2
abundance: many
j_gene: TRBJ2-7

CDR3aa: CASSLRETYYNEQFF
CDR3nt: TGTGCCAGCAGTTTGCGGGAGACATACTACAATGAGCAGTTCTTC
v_gene: TRBV28
d_gene: TRBD2
abundance: few
j_gene: TRBJ2-1

CDR3aa: CASSPGDSSTDTQYF
CDR3nt: TGTGCCAGCAGCCCAGGGGACAGTAGCACAGATACGCAGTATTTT
v_gene: TRBV9
d_gene: TRBD1
abundance: -
j_gene: TRBJ2-3

CDR3aa: CSAAALGETSGRLLNEQFF
CDR3nt: TGCAGTGCGGCGGCCTTGGGGGAGACTAGCGGGAGGCTCCTCAATGAGCAGTTCTTC
v_gene: TRBV20-1
d_gene: TRBD2
abundance: few
j_gene: TRBJ2-1

CDR3aa: CSAGTGASGELFF
CDR3nt: TGCAGCGCCGGGACAGGGGCTTCCGGGGAGCTGTTTTTT
v_gene: TRBV29-1
d_gene: TRBD1
abundance: many
j_gene: TRBJ2-2

CDR3aa: CASSPLRADTQYF
CDR3nt: TGTGCCAGCTCACCACTAAGGGCAGATACGCAGTATTTT
v_gene: TRBV18
d_gene: -
abundance: -
j_gene: TRBJ2-3

CDR3aa: CASSLLVRGASSGANVLTF
CDR3nt: TGTGCCAGCAGCTTATTGGTCAGGGGGGCAAGCTCTGGGGCCAACGTCCTGACTTTC
v_gene: TRBV7-6
d_gene: -
abundance: medium-sized
j_gene: TRBJ2-6

CDR3aa: CASSPEHRGRGEGYTF
CDR3nt: TGCGCCAGCAGCCCCGAGCACAGGGGGCGGGGGGAAGGCTACACCTTC
v_gene: TRBV4-1
d_gene: TRBD1
abundance: medium-sized
j_gene: TRBJ1-2

CDR3aa: CASSLTIKGEGRDEQFF
CDR3nt: TGTGCCAGCAGCTTAACGATAAAGGGGGAGGGCCGGGATGAGCAGTTCTTC
v_gene: TRBV7-8
d_gene: -
abundance: -
j_gene: TRBJ2-1

CDR3aa: CASSTHHTGELFF
CDR3nt: TGTGCCAGCTCAACTCACCACACCGGGGAGCTGTTTTTT
v_gene: TRBV6-5
d_gene: -
abundance: many
j_gene: TRBJ2-2

CDR3aa: CASSLIGSRLNTEAFF
CDR3nt: TGTGCCAGCAGTTTAATCGGTTCGCGACTGAACACTGAAGCTTTCTTT
v_gene: TRBV28
d_gene: -
abundance: many
j_gene: TRBJ1-1

CDR3aa: CASSLMSNSPLHF
CDR3nt: TGTGCCAGCAGCTTAATGAGTAATTCACCCCTCCACTTT
v_gene: TRBV7-2
d_gene: -
abundance: medium-sized
j_gene: TRBJ1-6

CDR3aa: CASSGGFQPQHF
CDR3nt: TGTGCCAGCAGTGGGGGATTCCAGCCCCAGCATTTT
v_gene: TRBV6-1
d_gene: -
abundance: many
j_gene: TRBJ1-5

CDR3aa: CASSLEGYGINTIYF
CDR3nt: TGTGCCAGCAGCTTGGAAGGATACGGGATAAACACCATATATTTT
v_gene: TRBV5-5
d_gene: -
abundance: -
j_gene: TRBJ1-3

CDR3aa: CASSLGGVGTPNTEAFF
CDR3nt: TGTGCCAGCAGCTTAGGGGGGGTGGGAACCCCAAACACTGAAGCTTTCTTT
v_gene: TRBV7-9
d_gene: -
abundance: few
j_gene: TRBJ1-1

CDR3aa: CASSIGAGGYTF
CDR3nt: TGTGCCAGTAGCATCGGGGCTGGGGGCTACACCTTC
v_gene: TRBV19
d_gene: -
abundance: few
j_gene: TRBJ1-2

CDR3aa: CASRLTISYEQYF
CDR3nt: TGTGCCAGCAGATTAACTATATCCTACGAGCAGTACTTC
v_gene: TRBV2
d_gene: -
abundance: -
j_gene: TRBJ2-7

CDR3aa: CSARDESRRGEKLFF
CDR3nt: TGCAGTGCTAGAGATGAGAGTCGGCGAGGTGAAAAACTGTTTTTT
v_gene: TRBV20-1
d_gene: -
abundance: few
j_gene: TRBJ1-4

CDR3aa: CASSFSGKEQFF
CDR3nt: TGTGCCAGCAGCTTTAGCGGCAAAGAGCAGTTCTTC
v_gene: TRBV7-2
d_gene: -
abundance: few
j_gene: TRBJ2-1

CDR3aa: CASSPSTVSSYNSPLHF
CDR3nt: TGTGCCAGCAGCCCCTCAACTGTGAGCTCCTATAATTCACCCCTCCACTTT
v_gene: TRBV5-5
d_gene: -
abundance: -
j_gene: TRBJ1-6

CDR3aa: CASSYGEYRAYEQYF
CDR3nt: TGTGCCAGCAGTTACGGGGAATACAGGGCCTACGAGCAGTACTTC
v_gene: TRBV6-2/TRBV6-3
d_gene: -
abundance: many
j_gene: TRBJ2-7

CDR3aa: CASSLAGLAGGPFTGELFF
CDR3nt: TGTGCCAGCAGCTTAGCGGGACTAGCGGGAGGGCCGTTCACCGGGGAGCTGTTTTTT
v_gene: TRBV7-9
d_gene: TRBD2
abundance: few
j_gene: TRBJ2-2

CDR3aa: CASSPPPVGRRETQYF
CDR3nt: TGTGCCAGCAGCCCCCCACCTGTAGGGCGTAGGGAGACCCAGTACTTC
v_gene: TRBV7-2
d_gene: -
abundance: few
j_gene: TRBJ2-5

CDR3aa: CASSLFRTLDEQFF
CDR3nt: TGTGCCAGCAGTTTATTTAGGACCTTGGATGAGCAGTTCTTC
v_gene: TRBV28
d_gene: -
abundance: many
j_gene: TRBJ2-1

CDR3aa: CAISEWEGEKDTQYF
CDR3nt: TGTGCCATCAGTGAATGGGAAGGGGAAAAAGATACGCAGTATTTT
v_gene: TRBV10-3
d_gene: -
abundance: many
j_gene: TRBJ2-3